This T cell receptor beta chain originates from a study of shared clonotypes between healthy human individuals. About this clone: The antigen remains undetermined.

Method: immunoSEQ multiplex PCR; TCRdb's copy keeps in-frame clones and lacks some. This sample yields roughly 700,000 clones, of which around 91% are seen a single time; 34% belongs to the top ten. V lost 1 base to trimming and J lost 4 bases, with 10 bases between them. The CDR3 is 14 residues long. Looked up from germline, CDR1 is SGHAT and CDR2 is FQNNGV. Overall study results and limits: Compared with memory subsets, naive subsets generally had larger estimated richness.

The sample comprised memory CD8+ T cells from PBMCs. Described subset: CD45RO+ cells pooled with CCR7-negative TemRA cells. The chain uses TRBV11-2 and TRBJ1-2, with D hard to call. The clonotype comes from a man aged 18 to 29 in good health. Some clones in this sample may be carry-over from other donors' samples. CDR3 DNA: TGTGCCAGCAGCTTAGTTACGAAACGCTATGGCTACACCTTC. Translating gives CASSLVTKRYGYTF.